This is a list of T cell receptor beta chains from one sample in a study of PD-1 blockade in classical Hodgkin lymphoma. The table came from immunoSEQ multiplex PCR; TCRdb's copy has only in-frame clones and leaves some out. The sample shows several thousand clones, 78% of them seen only once. The sample here was peripheral blood mononuclear cells (PBMCs), taken before the fourth cycle of nivolumab. The source is a human donor with classical Hodgkin lymphoma. CDR3s include the opening cysteine and the closing phenylalanine or tryptophan. A D gene is named only where the DNA matches it firmly. For some rows the clone size is stated as once, few or many, or as a class when expanded; others skip it.

cdr3_nt: TGTGCCAGCAGCTTAGCGTCGGCAGCGGGGGAGCAGTACTTC
cdr3_aa: CASSLASAAGEQYF
clone_size: .
cdr3_length: 14
v_call: TRBV7-9
j_call: TRBJ2-7
d_call: TRBD2

cdr3_nt: TGTGCCAGCAGTGAAGTCTGGGCAACCCCTGGTGGCTACACCTTC
cdr3_aa: CASSEVWATPGGYTF
clone_size: .
cdr3_length: 15
v_call: TRBV6-1
j_call: TRBJ1-2
d_call: .

cdr3_nt: TGTGCCAGCAGTGAAGCGGGACAGGGTGGACTCTACGAGCAGTACTTC
cdr3_aa: CASSEAGQGGLYEQYF
clone_size: .
cdr3_length: 16
v_call: TRBV6-1
j_call: TRBJ2-7
d_call: TRBD1

cdr3_nt: TGTGCCAGCAGTGAAGGTAGGGCCCCGTACGAGCAGTACTTC
cdr3_aa: CASSEGRAPYEQYF
clone_size: .
cdr3_length: 14
v_call: TRBV2
j_call: TRBJ2-7
d_call: .

cdr3_nt: TGTGCCACCAGCAGAGGAATAGCGGGAGGGAACACCGGGGAGCTGTTTTTT
cdr3_aa: CATSRGIAGGNTGELFF
clone_size: .
cdr3_length: 17
v_call: TRBV15
j_call: TRBJ2-2
d_call: TRBD2

cdr3_nt: TGTGCCAGCAGCTTAGCCTGGGGGGGGGACACTGAAGCTTTCTTT
cdr3_aa: CASSLAWGGDTEAFF
clone_size: .
cdr3_length: 15
v_call: TRBV7-6
j_call: TRBJ1-1
d_call: .

cdr3_nt: TGTGCCAGCAGTTTAATTGGCCTCTACTATGGCTACACCTTC
cdr3_aa: CASSLIGLYYGYTF
clone_size: .
cdr3_length: 14
v_call: TRBV6-5
j_call: TRBJ1-2
d_call: .

cdr3_nt: TGTGCCAGCAGCTTACCCCCTAATCGAGAGACCCAGTACTTC
cdr3_aa: CASSLPPNRETQYF
clone_size: .
cdr3_length: 14
v_call: TRBV7-9
j_call: TRBJ2-5
d_call: .

cdr3_nt: TGCGCCAGCAGCCAACAACCGGGACAGCAAGAGACCCAGTACTTC
cdr3_aa: CASSQQPGQQETQYF
clone_size: .
cdr3_length: 15
v_call: TRBV4-1
j_call: TRBJ2-5
d_call: TRBD1

cdr3_nt: TGTGCCAGCAGCCTCACATCGGGTTACTCCTACAATGAGCAGTTCTTC
cdr3_aa: CASSLTSGYSYNEQFF
clone_size: .
cdr3_length: 16
v_call: TRBV13
j_call: TRBJ2-1
d_call: .

cdr3_nt: TGTGCCAGCAGCCAAGACTCCTACAATGAGCAGTTCTTC
cdr3_aa: CASSQDSYNEQFF
clone_size: .
cdr3_length: 13
v_call: TRBV4-2
j_call: TRBJ2-1
d_call: .

cdr3_nt: TGTGCCAGCTCACCCCTTGACAGGAACACTGAAGCTTTCTTT
cdr3_aa: CASSPLDRNTEAFF
clone_size: .
cdr3_length: 14
v_call: TRBV18
j_call: TRBJ1-1
d_call: .

cdr3_nt: TGTGCCAGCAGCTTACAGGGGACAAGCACCGGGGAGCTGTTTTTT
cdr3_aa: CASSLQGTSTGELFF
clone_size: .
cdr3_length: 15
v_call: TRBV7-2
j_call: TRBJ2-2
d_call: .

cdr3_nt: TGCGCCAGCAGTCAATTTTTCCGGGGGTATCCTCACACTGAAGCTTTCTTT
cdr3_aa: CASSQFFRGYPHTEAFF
clone_size: .
cdr3_length: 17
v_call: TRBV23-1
j_call: TRBJ1-1
d_call: .

cdr3_nt: TGTGCCAGTAGTATGAAGGTGCGGAGGGCGCCATCGAGCTCCTACGAGCAGTACTTC
cdr3_aa: CASSMKVRRAPSSSYEQYF
clone_size: .
cdr3_length: 19
v_call: TRBV19
j_call: TRBJ2-7
d_call: .

cdr3_nt: TGCGCCAGCAGCCAAGAATTCGGGGTGCGCTATGGCTACACCTTC
cdr3_aa: CASSQEFGVRYGYTF
clone_size: .
cdr3_length: 15
v_call: TRBV4-1
j_call: TRBJ1-2
d_call: .

cdr3_nt: TGTGCCAGCGCCACAGGGAGGTGGTCTGAAGCTTTCTTT
cdr3_aa: CASATGRWSEAFF
clone_size: once
cdr3_length: 13
v_call: TRBV9
j_call: TRBJ1-1
d_call: .

cdr3_nt: TGTGCCAGCAGTGATATAGGAGGGCAGAGCACAGATACGCAGTATTTT
cdr3_aa: CASSDIGGQSTDTQYF
clone_size: .
cdr3_length: 16
v_call: TRBV25-1
j_call: TRBJ2-3
d_call: .

cdr3_nt: TGTGCCAGCAGTTTCGCGCAGGTGAATCAGCCCCAGCATTTT
cdr3_aa: CASSFAQVNQPQHF
clone_size: .
cdr3_length: 14
v_call: TRBV28
j_call: TRBJ1-5
d_call: .

cdr3_nt: TGTGCCAGCAGTTACTCCGGGACAGGGTCATCCGAGCAGTACTTC
cdr3_aa: CASSYSGTGSSEQYF
clone_size: .
cdr3_length: 15
v_call: TRBV6-5
j_call: TRBJ2-7
d_call: TRBD1

cdr3_nt: TGTGCCAGCAGCTTAGGAGACAGGGACACTGAAGCTTTCTTT
cdr3_aa: CASSLGDRDTEAFF
clone_size: .
cdr3_length: 14
v_call: TRBV7-6
j_call: TRBJ1-1
d_call: TRBD1

cdr3_nt: TGTGCCAGCACCCTCCGTGGAAGACTCAAAAACATTCAGTACTTC
cdr3_aa: CASTLRGRLKNIQYF
clone_size: .
cdr3_length: 15
v_call: TRBV28
j_call: TRBJ2-4
d_call: .

cdr3_nt: TGTGCCAGTAGTATAGATGCGGGAGGCACCTCCTACGAGCAGTACTTC
cdr3_aa: CASSIDAGGTSYEQYF
clone_size: .
cdr3_length: 16
v_call: TRBV19
j_call: TRBJ2-7
d_call: TRBD2

cdr3_nt: TGTGCCAGTAGTATGACCCAGAATTCACCCCTCCACTTT
cdr3_aa: CASSMTQNSPLHF
clone_size: few
cdr3_length: 13
v_call: TRBV19
j_call: TRBJ1-6
d_call: .

cdr3_nt: TGTGCCAGCAGTTTAGATTGGGGCAGGGGTGTGGCTGGCTACACCTTC
cdr3_aa: CASSLDWGRGVAGYTF
clone_size: .
cdr3_length: 16
v_call: TRBV28
j_call: TRBJ1-2
d_call: .

cdr3_nt: TGTGCCAGCAGCTTAGCGGGGTCCCACTATGGCTACACCTTC
cdr3_aa: CASSLAGSHYGYTF
clone_size: .
cdr3_length: 14
v_call: TRBV7-9
j_call: TRBJ1-2
d_call: .

cdr3_nt: TGTGCCAGCCAGGGACAGCCTTTTTTTGGCTACACCTTC
cdr3_aa: CASQGQPFFGYTF
clone_size: .
cdr3_length: 13
v_call: TRBV6-1
j_call: TRBJ1-2
d_call: TRBD1

cdr3_nt: TGTGCCAGCAGTTTACCCCCCCCCGGGAGCGGCGGGGAGCTGTTTTTT
cdr3_aa: CASSLPPPGSGGELFF
clone_size: large
cdr3_length: 16
v_call: TRBV28
j_call: TRBJ2-2
d_call: .

cdr3_nt: TGTGCCAGCAGCCCCCCCACCGGGGAGCTGTTTTTT
cdr3_aa: CASSPPTGELFF
clone_size: .
cdr3_length: 12
v_call: TRBV27
j_call: TRBJ2-2
d_call: .

cdr3_nt: TGTGCCAGCAGTTACGCTGGGGGGGCAGATGGCTACACCTTC
cdr3_aa: CASSYAGGADGYTF
clone_size: few
cdr3_length: 14
v_call: TRBV6-5
j_call: TRBJ1-2
d_call: .

cdr3_nt: TGTGCCAGCAGCTTGAGTACAGGGATCGGTTCACCCCTCCACTTT
cdr3_aa: CASSLSTGIGSPLHF
clone_size: .
cdr3_length: 15
v_call: TRBV5-5
j_call: TRBJ1-6
d_call: .

cdr3_nt: TGTGCCAGCAGCTCGGGCAATCAGCCCCAGCATTTT
cdr3_aa: CASSSGNQPQHF
clone_size: medium-sized
cdr3_length: 12
v_call: TRBV7-9
j_call: TRBJ1-5
d_call: .

cdr3_nt: TGTGCCAGCAGCCGAGGACAGGACTATGGCTACACCTTC
cdr3_aa: CASSRGQDYGYTF
clone_size: .
cdr3_length: 13
v_call: TRBV2
j_call: TRBJ1-2
d_call: TRBD1

cdr3_nt: TGTGCCAGCAGCCAGGACAGGGTTGCTGGCTACACCTTC
cdr3_aa: CASSQDRVAGYTF
clone_size: .
cdr3_length: 13
v_call: TRBV6-5
j_call: TRBJ1-2
d_call: TRBD1

cdr3_nt: TGTGCCTGGAGTTCCAGCGCGTCCTACGAGCAGTACTTC
cdr3_aa: CAWSSSASYEQYF
clone_size: .
cdr3_length: 13
v_call: TRBV30
j_call: TRBJ2-7
d_call: .

cdr3_nt: TGTGCCAGCAGTTTATCGGTTGGCCCAAATGAGCAGTTCTTC
cdr3_aa: CASSLSVGPNEQFF
clone_size: few
cdr3_length: 14
v_call: TRBV27
j_call: TRBJ2-1
d_call: .

cdr3_nt: TGTGCCAGCTCCCGTGAGAACATTCAGTACTTC
cdr3_aa: CASSRENIQYF
clone_size: once
cdr3_length: 11
v_call: TRBV18
j_call: TRBJ2-4
d_call: .

cdr3_nt: TGCGCCAGCAGTGATCCACACGAGCAGTACTTC
cdr3_aa: CASSDPHEQYF
clone_size: few
cdr3_length: 11
v_call: TRBV10-2
j_call: TRBJ2-7
d_call: .

cdr3_nt: TGTGCCAGCAGCTCCCGACTAGGGCTGGGGAGCACAGATACGCAGTATTTT
cdr3_aa: CASSSRLGLGSTDTQYF
clone_size: .
cdr3_length: 17
v_call: TRBV5-4
j_call: TRBJ2-3
d_call: .

cdr3_nt: TGTGCCAGTAGACAGGGGATCACCTACAATGAGCAGTTCTTC
cdr3_aa: CASRQGITYNEQFF
clone_size: once
cdr3_length: 14
v_call: TRBV19
j_call: TRBJ2-1
d_call: TRBD1

cdr3_nt: TGTGCCAGCTCACCACCGGTGAACACTGAAGCTTTCTTT
cdr3_aa: CASSPPVNTEAFF
clone_size: once
cdr3_length: 13
v_call: TRBV18
j_call: TRBJ1-1
d_call: .

cdr3_nt: TGCAGCGTTGAAGATCCACTAGGGGGTCAGAATGAGCAGTTCTTC
cdr3_aa: CSVEDPLGGQNEQFF
clone_size: .
cdr3_length: 15
v_call: TRBV29-1
j_call: TRBJ2-1
d_call: .

cdr3_nt: TGTGCCAGCAGCGACACTAGCATCGGAGAGACCCAGTACTTC
cdr3_aa: CASSDTSIGETQYF
clone_size: few
cdr3_length: 14
v_call: TRBV9
j_call: TRBJ2-5
d_call: .

cdr3_nt: TGTGCCAGCAGTTTTGGCGGGAGCGGCACAGATACGCAGTATTTT
cdr3_aa: CASSFGGSGTDTQYF
clone_size: .
cdr3_length: 15
v_call: TRBV28
j_call: TRBJ2-3
d_call: TRBD2

cdr3_nt: TGTGCCAGCAGCTTAGGGGGCGTAAAGAATGAGCAGTTCTTC
cdr3_aa: CASSLGGVKNEQFF
clone_size: .
cdr3_length: 14
v_call: TRBV11-2
j_call: TRBJ2-1
d_call: .

cdr3_nt: TGTGCCAGCTCACCAGGCGGGACCGATGAGCAGTTCTTC
cdr3_aa: CASSPGGTDEQFF
clone_size: few
cdr3_length: 13
v_call: TRBV18
j_call: TRBJ2-1
d_call: .

cdr3_nt: TGTGCCAGCAAGGGCGGAGTGGGGTCACCCCTCCACTTT
cdr3_aa: CASKGGVGSPLHF
clone_size: .
cdr3_length: 13
v_call: TRBV6-1
j_call: TRBJ1-6
d_call: .

cdr3_nt: TGTGCCAGTAGTATAGAGGGACATGACGAGCAGTACTTC
cdr3_aa: CASSIEGHDEQYF
clone_size: few
cdr3_length: 13
v_call: TRBV19
j_call: TRBJ2-7
d_call: .

cdr3_nt: TGTGCCAGCAGCTTGTACACAGGGGCCTACGAGCAGTACTTC
cdr3_aa: CASSLYTGAYEQYF
clone_size: .
cdr3_length: 14
v_call: TRBV5-8
j_call: TRBJ2-7
d_call: TRBD1

cdr3_nt: TGTGCCAGCGGACCTGTAGGACTAGCGTATAACACAGATACGCAGTATTTT
cdr3_aa: CASGPVGLAYNTDTQYF
clone_size: once
cdr3_length: 17
v_call: TRBV7-9
j_call: TRBJ2-3
d_call: TRBD2

cdr3_nt: TGTGCCAGCAGTTGGGGCGGGGCGGGAGGGTTCAATGAGCAGTTCTTC
cdr3_aa: CASSWGGAGGFNEQFF
clone_size: few
cdr3_length: 16
v_call: TRBV28
j_call: TRBJ2-1
d_call: TRBD2

cdr3_nt: TGTGCCAGCAGCTTAGACCGGGGTAGTGGCTACACCTTC
cdr3_aa: CASSLDRGSGYTF
clone_size: once
cdr3_length: 13
v_call: TRBV13
j_call: TRBJ1-2
d_call: .

cdr3_nt: TGTGCCAGCAGCTTGAGAAGGGTCGAGCCCCAGCATTTT
cdr3_aa: CASSLRRVEPQHF
clone_size: few
cdr3_length: 13
v_call: TRBV5-6
j_call: TRBJ1-5
d_call: .

cdr3_nt: TGTGCCAGCAGCCAAGATGTTGTGCGGGGGGGCTACAATGAGCAGTTCTTC
cdr3_aa: CASSQDVVRGGYNEQFF
clone_size: .
cdr3_length: 17
v_call: TRBV14
j_call: TRBJ2-1
d_call: TRBD2

cdr3_nt: TGTGCCATCCAGCGGCCGACCTACGAGCAGTACTTC
cdr3_aa: CAIQRPTYEQYF
clone_size: .
cdr3_length: 12
v_call: TRBV28
j_call: TRBJ2-7
d_call: .

cdr3_nt: TGTGCCAGCAGCTTAGATCCTAGCGCCACCGGGGAGCTGTTTTTT
cdr3_aa: CASSLDPSATGELFF
clone_size: once
cdr3_length: 15
v_call: TRBV7-2
j_call: TRBJ2-2
d_call: .

cdr3_nt: TGTGCCAGCAGCTTAACCCCAGAATACGAGCAGTACTTC
cdr3_aa: CASSLTPEYEQYF
clone_size: .
cdr3_length: 13
v_call: TRBV7-8
j_call: TRBJ2-7
d_call: .

cdr3_nt: TGCAGCGTCCTGAGGGGGGGGGTGAACACTGAAGCTTTCTTT
cdr3_aa: CSVLRGGVNTEAFF
clone_size: .
cdr3_length: 14
v_call: TRBV29-1
j_call: TRBJ1-1
d_call: .